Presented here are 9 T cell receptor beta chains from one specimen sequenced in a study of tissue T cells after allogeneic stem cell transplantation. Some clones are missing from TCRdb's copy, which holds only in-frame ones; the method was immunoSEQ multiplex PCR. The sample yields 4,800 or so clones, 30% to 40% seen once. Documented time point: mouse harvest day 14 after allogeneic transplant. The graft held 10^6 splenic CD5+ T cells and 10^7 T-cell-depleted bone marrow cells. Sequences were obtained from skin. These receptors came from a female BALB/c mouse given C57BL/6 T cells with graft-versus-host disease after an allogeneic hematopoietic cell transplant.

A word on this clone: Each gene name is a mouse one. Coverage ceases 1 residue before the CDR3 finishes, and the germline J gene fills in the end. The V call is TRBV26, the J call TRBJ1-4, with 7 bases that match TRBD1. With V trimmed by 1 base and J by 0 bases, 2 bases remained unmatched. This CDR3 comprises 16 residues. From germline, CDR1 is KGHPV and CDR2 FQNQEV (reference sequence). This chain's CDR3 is CASSLFRGVSNERLFF. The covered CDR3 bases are TGTGCCAGCAGTCTGTTCAGGGGGGTTTCCAACGAAAGATTATTT.

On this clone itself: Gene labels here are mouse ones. CDR3 sequence reads: CASSLSFSTEVFF. The sequenced part of the CDR3 DNA is TGTGCCAGCAGTCTGTCGTTCAGCACAGAAGTCTTC. J is TRBJ1-1 and V is TRBV26, with D unclear. The CDR3 goes on 1 residue after the read ends, and that part is filled in from the germline J gene. Germline CDR1 KGHPV, CDR2 FQNQEV (reference sequence). Trimming removed 0 bases at V and 4 bases at J, with 6 bases between. The CDR3 is made up of 13 amino acids. Looking up the rest from reference TRBV26 and TRBJ1-1 gives the full variable domain: NSKVIQTPRYLVKGQGQKAKMRCIPEKGHPVVFWYQQNKNNEFKFLINFQNQEVLQQIDMTEKRFSAECPSNSPCSLEIQSSEAGDSALYLCASSLSFSTEVFFGKGTRLTVV.

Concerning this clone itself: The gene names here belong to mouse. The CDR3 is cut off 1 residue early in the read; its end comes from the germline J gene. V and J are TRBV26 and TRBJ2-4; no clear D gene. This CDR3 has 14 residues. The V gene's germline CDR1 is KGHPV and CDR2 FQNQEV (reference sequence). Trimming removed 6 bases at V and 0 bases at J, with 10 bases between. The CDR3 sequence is CASSQWVSQNTLYF. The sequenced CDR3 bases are TGTGCCAGCAGCCAATGGGTTAGTCAAAACACCTTGTAC.

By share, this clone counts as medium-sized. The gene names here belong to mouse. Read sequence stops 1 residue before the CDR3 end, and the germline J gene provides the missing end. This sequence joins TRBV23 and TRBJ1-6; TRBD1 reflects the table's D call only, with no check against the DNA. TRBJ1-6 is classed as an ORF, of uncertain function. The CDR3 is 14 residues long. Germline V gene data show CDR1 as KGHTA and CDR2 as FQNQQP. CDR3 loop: CSSSPQGWNSPLYF. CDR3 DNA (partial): TGCTCCAGCAGTCCACAGGGGTGGAATTCGCCCCTCTAC.

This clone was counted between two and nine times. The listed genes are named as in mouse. CDR3 loop: CASRGQGAKDTQYF. The DNA read from the CDR3 is TGTGCCAGCAGGGGACAGGGGGCGAAAGACACCCAGTAC. V and J are TRBV26 and TRBJ2-5; 12 bases match TRBD1. The read terminates 1 residue before the CDR3 end, so the remaining end is supplied by the germline J gene. This CDR3 has 14 amino acids. J was trimmed by 4 bases and V by 6 bases; bases with no gene match: 2. Germline CDR1 KGHPV, CDR2 FQNQEV (reference sequence).

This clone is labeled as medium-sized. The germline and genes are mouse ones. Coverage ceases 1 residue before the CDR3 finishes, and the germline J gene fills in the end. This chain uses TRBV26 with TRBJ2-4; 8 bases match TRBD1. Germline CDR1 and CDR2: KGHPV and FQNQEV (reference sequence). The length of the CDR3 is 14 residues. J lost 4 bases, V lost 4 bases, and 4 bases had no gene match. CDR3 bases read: TGTGCCAGCAGTCCCGACAGGGGAGAAAACACCTTGTAC. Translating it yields CASSPDRGENTLY. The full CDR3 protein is CASSPDRGENTLYF.

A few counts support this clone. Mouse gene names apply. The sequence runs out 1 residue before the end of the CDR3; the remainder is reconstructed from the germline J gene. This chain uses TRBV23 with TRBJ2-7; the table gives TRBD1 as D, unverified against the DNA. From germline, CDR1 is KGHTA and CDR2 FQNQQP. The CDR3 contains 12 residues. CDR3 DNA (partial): TGCTCCAGCAGACAGGGGGCGGGAGAACAGTAC. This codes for CSSRQGAGEQY. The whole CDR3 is CSSRQGAGEQYF.

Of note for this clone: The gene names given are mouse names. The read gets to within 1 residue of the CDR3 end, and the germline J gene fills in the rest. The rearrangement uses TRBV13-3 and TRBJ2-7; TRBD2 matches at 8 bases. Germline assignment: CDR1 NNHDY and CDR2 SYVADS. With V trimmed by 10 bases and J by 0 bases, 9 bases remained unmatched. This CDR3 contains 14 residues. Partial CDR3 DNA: TGTGCCCGCGGTGGGGGGGGGAGCTCCTATGAACAGTAC. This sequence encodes CARGGGGSSYEQY. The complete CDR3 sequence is CARGGGGSSYEQYF.

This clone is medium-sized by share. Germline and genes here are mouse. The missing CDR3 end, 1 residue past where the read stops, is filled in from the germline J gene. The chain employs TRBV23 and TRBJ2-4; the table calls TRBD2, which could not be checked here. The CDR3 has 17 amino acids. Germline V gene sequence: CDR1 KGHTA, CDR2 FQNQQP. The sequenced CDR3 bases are TGCTCCAGCAGTCAATCTCTGGGGGGGCGCGATCAAAACACCTTGTAC. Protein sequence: CSSSQSLGGRDQNTLY. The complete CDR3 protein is CSSSQSLGGRDQNTLYF.